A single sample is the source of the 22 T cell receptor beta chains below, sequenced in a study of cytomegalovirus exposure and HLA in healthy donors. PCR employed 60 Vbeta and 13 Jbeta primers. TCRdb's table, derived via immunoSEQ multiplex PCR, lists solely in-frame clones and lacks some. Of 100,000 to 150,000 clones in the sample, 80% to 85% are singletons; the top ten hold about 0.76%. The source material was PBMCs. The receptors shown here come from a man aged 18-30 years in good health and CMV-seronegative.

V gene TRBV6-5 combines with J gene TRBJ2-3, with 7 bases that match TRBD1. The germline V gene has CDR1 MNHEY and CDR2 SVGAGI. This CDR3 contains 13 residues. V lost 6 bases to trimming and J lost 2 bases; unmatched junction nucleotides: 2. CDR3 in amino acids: CASREGATDTQYF. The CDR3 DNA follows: TGTGCCAGCAGAGAGGGGGCCACAGATACGCAGTATTTT.

The CDR3 protein is CASWRILADTEAFF. The CDR3 bases are TGTGCCAGCTGGCGTATCCTCGCGGACACTGAAGCTTTCTTT. The chain recombines TRBV6-6 with TRBJ1-1; D remains ambiguous. Deletions cut 8 bases from V and 3 bases from J, with 16 bases between. CDR1 and CDR2 from the germline V gene are MNHNY and SVGAGI (reference sequence). The CDR3 has 14 amino acids.

CDR3 protein: CAWKQGARDTQYF. CDR3 sequence (DNA): TGTGCCTGGAAACAGGGGGCGAGGGATACGCAGTATTTT. The chain recombines TRBV30 with TRBJ2-3, with 9 bases lining up with TRBD1. This CDR3 has 13 residues. The V and J ends lost 4 bases and 6 bases, in that order; junction bases with no gene match: 5. From germline, CDR1 is GTSNPN and CDR2 SVGIG (reference sequence).

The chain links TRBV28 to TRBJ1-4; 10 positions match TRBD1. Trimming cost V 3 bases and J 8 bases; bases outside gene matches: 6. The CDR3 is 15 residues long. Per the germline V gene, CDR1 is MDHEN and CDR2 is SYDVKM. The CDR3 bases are TGTGCCAGCAGTTTCATGACAGGGGGCGAAGAAAAACTGTTTTTT. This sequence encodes CASSFMTGGEEKLFF.

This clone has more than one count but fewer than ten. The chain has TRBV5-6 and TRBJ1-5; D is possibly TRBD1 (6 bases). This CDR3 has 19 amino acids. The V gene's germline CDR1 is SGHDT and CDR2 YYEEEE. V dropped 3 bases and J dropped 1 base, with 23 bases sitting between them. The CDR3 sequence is CASSSAFSGHAISNQPQHF. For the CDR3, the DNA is TGTGCCAGCAGCTCGGCCTTTTCGGGACACGCCATCAGCAATCAGCCCCAGCATTTT.

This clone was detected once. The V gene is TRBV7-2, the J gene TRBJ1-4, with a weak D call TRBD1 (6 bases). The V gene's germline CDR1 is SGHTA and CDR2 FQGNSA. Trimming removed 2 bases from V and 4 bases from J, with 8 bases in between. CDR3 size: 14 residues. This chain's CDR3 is CASSLSGVNEKLFF. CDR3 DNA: TGTGCCAGCAGCTTATCAGGGGTTAATGAAAAACTGTTTTTT.

CDR3 DNA sequence: TGCGCCAGCAGCCAACGAGGGAACTATGGCTACACCTTC. Translating gives CASSQRGNYGYTF. V and J are TRBV4-3 and TRBJ1-2; D is ambiguous. Germline CDR1 and CDR2: LGHNA and YSLEER. The CDR3 length is 13 residues. Trimming pared 2 bases from V and 2 bases from J, leaving 6 bases between.

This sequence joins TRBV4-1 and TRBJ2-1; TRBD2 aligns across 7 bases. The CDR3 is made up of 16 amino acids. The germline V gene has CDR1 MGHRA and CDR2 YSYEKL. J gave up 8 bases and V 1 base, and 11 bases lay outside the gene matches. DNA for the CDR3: TGCGCCAGCAGCCAAGGGGGGGGAGGCGTCGGGGATGAGCAGTTCTTC. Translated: CASSQGGGGVGDEQFF.

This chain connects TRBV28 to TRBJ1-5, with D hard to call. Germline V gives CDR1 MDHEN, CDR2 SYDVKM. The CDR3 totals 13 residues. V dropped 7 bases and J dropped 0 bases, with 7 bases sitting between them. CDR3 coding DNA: TGTGCCAGCAAAGCCTATAGCAATCAGCCCCAGCATTTT. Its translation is CASKAYSNQPQHF.

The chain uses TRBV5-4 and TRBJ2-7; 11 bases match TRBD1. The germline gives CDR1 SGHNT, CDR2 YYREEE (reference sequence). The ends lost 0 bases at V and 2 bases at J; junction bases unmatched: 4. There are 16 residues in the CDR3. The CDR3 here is CASSLGSGQGAYEQYF. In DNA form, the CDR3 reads TGTGCCAGCAGCTTGGGTTCGGGACAGGGGGCCTACGAGCAGTACTTC.

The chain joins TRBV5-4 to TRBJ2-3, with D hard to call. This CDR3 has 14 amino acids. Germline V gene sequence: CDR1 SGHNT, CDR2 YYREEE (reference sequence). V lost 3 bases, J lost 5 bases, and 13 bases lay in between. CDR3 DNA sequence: TGTGCCAGCAGCTCCCCCAGGATGAAAGATACGCAGTATTTT. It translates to CASSSPRMKDTQYF.

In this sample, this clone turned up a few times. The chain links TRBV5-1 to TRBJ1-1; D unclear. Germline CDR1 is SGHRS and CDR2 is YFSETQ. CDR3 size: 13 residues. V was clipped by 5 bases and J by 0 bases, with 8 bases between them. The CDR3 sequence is CASSIILNTEAFF. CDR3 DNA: TGCGCCAGCAGTATAATTCTGAACACTGAAGCTTTCTTT.

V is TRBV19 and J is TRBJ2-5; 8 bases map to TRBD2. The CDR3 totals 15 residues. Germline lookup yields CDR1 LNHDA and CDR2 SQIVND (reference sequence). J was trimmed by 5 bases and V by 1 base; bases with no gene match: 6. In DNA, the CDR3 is TGTGCCAGTAGTATAGTGGCGGGGGGCGGGGAGACCCAGTACTTC. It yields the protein CASSIVAGGGETQYF.

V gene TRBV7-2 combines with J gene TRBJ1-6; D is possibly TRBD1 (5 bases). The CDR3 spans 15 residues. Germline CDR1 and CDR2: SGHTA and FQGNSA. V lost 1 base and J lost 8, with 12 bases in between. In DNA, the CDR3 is TGTGCCAGCAGCTTAGACGGGGGGACGTATTCACCCCTCCACTTT. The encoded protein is CASSLDGGTYSPLHF.

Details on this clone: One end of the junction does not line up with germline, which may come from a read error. CDR3 DNA sequence: TGTGCTAGCAGCATCCAGATGGCAAACTATGGCTACACCTTC. Amino acids: CASSIQMANYGYTF. The chain carries TRBV6-1 and TRBJ1-2; D is unresolved. Germline loops: CDR1 MNHNS, CDR2 SASEGT. The CDR3 has 14 amino acids.

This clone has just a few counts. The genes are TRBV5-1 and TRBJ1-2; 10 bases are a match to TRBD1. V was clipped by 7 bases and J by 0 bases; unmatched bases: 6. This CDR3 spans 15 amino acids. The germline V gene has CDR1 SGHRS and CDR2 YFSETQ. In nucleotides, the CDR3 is TGCGCCAGCGGGGGACAGGGGCCCTCTAACTATGGCTACACCTTC. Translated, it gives CASGGQGPSNYGYTF.

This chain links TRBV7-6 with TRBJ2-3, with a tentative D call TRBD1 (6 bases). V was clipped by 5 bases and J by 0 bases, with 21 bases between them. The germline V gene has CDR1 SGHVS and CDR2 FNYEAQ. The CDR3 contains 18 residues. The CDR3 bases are TGTGCCAGCAGCGAAGTGGGGACAAAATTCTTTAGCACAGATACGCAGTATTTT. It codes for CASSEVGTKFFSTDTQYF. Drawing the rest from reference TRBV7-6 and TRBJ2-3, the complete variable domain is GAGVSQSPRYKVTKRGQDVALRCDPISGHVSLYWYRQALGQGPEFLTYFNYEAQQDKSGLPNDRFSAERPEGSISTLTIQRTEQRDSAMYRCASSEVGTKFFSTDTQYFGPGTRLTVL.

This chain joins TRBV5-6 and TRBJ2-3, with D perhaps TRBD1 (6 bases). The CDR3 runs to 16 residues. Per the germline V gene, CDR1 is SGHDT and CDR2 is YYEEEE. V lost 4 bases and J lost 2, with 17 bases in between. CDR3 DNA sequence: TGTGCCAGCAGCGTAGCAGGGGTCCGTTTCACAGATACGCAGTATTTT. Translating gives CASSVAGVRFTDTQYF.

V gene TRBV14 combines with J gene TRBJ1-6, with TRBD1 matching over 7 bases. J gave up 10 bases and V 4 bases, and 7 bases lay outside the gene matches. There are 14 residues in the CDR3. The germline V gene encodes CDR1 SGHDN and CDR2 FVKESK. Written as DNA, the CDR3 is TGTGCCAGCAGCCTGACAGGGATTATGTCACCCCTCCACTTT. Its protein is CASSLTGIMSPLHF. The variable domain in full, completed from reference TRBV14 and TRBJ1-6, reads EAGVTQFPSHSVIEKGQTVTLRCDPISGHDNLYWYRRVMGKEIKFLLHFVKESKQDESGMPNNRFLAERTGGTYSTLKVQPAELEDSGVYFCASSLTGIMSPLHFGNGTRLTVT.

Here the CDR3 reads CASTKAGGTDTQYF. CDR3 in DNA: TGTGCCAGTACAAAGGCGGGGGGCACAGATACGCAGTATTTT. The chain recombines TRBV19 with TRBJ2-3; 7 nucleotides line up with TRBD2. Germline V gene lookup returns CDR1 LNHDA and CDR2 SQIVND (reference sequence). J was trimmed by 1 base and V by 7 bases; bases with no gene match: 5. This CDR3 contains 14 residues. Based on the CDR3 plus reference TRBV19 and TRBJ2-3, the full variable domain is DGGITQSPKYLFRKEGQNVTLSCEQNLNHDAMYWYRQDPGQGLRLIYYSQIVNDFQKGDIAEGYSVSREKKESFPLTVTSAQKNPTAFYLCASTKAGGTDTQYFGPGTRLTVL.

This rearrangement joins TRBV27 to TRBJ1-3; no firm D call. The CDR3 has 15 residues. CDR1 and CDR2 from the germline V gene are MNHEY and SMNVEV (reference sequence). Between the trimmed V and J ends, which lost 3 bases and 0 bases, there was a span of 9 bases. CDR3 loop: CASSFSSYSGNTIYF. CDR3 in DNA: TGTGCCAGCAGTTTTTCTTCTTACTCTGGAAACACCATATATTTT.

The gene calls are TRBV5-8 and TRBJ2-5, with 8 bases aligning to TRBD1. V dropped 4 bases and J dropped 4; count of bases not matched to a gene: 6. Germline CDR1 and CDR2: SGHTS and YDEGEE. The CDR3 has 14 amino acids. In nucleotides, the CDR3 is TGTGCCAGCAGCCCGCGGACAGGGACAGAGACCCAGTACTTC. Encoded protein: CASSPRTGTETQYF. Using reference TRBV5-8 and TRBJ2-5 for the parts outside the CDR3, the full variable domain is EAGVTQSPTHLIKTRGQQATLRCSPISGHTSVYWYQQALGLGLQFLLWYDEGEERNRGNFPPRFSGRQFPNYSSELNVNALELEDSALYLCASSPRTGTETQYFGPGTRLLVL.